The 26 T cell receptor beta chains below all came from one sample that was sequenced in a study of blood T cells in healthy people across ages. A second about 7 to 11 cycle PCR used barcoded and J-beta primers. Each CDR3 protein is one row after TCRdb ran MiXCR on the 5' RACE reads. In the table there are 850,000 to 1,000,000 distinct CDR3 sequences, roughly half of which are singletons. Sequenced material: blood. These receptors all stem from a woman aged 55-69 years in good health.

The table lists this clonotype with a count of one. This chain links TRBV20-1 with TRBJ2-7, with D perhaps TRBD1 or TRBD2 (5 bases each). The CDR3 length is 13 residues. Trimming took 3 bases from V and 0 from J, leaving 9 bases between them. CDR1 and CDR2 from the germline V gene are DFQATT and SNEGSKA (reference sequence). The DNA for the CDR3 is TGCAGTGCTAGGGGACCGAGCTCCTACGAGCAGTACTTC. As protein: CSARGPSSYEQYF.

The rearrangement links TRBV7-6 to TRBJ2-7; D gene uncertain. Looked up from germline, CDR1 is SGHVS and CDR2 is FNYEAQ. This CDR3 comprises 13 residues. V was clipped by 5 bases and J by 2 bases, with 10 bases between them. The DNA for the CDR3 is TGTGCCAGCAGCCCCTACCAAACCTACGAGCAGTACTTC. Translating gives CASSPYQTYEQYF.

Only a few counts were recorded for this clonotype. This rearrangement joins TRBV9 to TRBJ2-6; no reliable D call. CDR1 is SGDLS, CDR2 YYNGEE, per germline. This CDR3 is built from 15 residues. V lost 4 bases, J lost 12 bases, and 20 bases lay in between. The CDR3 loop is CASSPRRTAPRVLTF. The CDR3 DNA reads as TGTGCCAGCAGCCCCAGAAGAACCGCACCCCGCGTCCTGACTTTC.

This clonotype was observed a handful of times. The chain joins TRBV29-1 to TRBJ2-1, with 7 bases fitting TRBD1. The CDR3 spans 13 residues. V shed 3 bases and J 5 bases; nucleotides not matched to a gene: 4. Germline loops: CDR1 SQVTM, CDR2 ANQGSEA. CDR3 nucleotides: TGCAGCGTTGACCGGGACAGAGACAATGAGCAGTTCTTC. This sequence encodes CSVDRDRDNEQFF.

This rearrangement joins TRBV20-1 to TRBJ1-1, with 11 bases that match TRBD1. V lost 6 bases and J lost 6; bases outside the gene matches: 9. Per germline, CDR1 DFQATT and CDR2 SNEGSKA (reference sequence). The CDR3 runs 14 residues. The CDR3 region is CSAKDRGPRAEAFF. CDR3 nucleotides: TGCAGTGCCAAGGACAGGGGGCCGAGGGCTGAAGCTTTCTTT.

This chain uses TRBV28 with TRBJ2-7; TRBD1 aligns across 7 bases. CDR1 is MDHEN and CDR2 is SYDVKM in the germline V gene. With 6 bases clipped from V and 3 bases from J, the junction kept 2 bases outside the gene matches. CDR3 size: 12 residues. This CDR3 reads CASRGQIYEQYF. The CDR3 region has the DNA TGTGCCAGCAGGGGACAGATCTACGAGCAGTACTTC.

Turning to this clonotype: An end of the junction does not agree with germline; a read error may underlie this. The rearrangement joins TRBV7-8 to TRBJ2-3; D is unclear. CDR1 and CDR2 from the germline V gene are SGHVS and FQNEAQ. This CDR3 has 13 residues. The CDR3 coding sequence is TGTGCCAGCAGCGTAGCCATGACAGATACGCAGTATTTT. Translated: CASSVAMTDTQYF.

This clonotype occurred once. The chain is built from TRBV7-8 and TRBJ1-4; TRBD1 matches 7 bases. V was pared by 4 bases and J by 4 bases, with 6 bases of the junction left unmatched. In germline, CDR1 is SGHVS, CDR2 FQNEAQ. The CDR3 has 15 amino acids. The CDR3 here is CASSSFTGVNEKLFF. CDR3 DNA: TGTGCCAGCAGCTCCTTCACAGGGGTTAATGAAAAACTGTTTTTT.

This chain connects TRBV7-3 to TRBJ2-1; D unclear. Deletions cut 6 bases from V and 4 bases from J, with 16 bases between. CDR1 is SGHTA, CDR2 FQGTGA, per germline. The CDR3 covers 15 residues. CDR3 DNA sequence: TGTGCCAGCAGTCCACAGTGGGTTCCGTACAATGAGCAGTTCTTC. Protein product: CASSPQWVPYNEQFF.

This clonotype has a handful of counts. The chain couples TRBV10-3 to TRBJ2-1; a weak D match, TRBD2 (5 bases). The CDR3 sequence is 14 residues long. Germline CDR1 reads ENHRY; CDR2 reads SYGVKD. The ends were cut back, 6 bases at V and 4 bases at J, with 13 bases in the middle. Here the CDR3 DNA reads TGTGCCATCAGAATGGGAGAGGGTTACAATGAGCAGTTCTTC. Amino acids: CAIRMGEGYNEQFF.

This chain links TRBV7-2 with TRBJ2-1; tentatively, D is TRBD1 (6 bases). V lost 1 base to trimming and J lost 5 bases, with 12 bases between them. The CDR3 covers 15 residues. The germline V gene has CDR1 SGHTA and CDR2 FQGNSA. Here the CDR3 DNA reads TGTGCCAGCAGCTTAGAGAGTGGGGACAACAATGAGCAGTTCTTC. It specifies CASSLESGDNNEQFF.

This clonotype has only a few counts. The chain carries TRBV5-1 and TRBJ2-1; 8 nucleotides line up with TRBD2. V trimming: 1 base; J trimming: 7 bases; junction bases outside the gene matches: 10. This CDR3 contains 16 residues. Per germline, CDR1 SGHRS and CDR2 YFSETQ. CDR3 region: CASSLSRREGINEQFF. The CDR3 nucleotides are TGCGCCAGCAGCTTGTCGCGACGGGAGGGTATAAATGAGCAGTTCTTC.

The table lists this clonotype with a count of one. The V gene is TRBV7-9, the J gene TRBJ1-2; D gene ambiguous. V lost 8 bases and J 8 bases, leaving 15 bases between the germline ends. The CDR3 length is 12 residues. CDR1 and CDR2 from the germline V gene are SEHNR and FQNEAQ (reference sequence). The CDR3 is CASGAGSQGYTF. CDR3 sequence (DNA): TGTGCCAGCGGCGCGGGGTCCCAAGGCTACACCTTC.

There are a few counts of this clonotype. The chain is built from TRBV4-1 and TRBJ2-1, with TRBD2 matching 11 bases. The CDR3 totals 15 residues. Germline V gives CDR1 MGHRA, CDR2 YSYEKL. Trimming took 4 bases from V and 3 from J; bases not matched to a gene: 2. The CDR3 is CASSRGLAVYNEQFF. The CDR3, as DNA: TGCGCCAGCAGCCGGGGACTAGCGGTCTACAATGAGCAGTTCTTC.

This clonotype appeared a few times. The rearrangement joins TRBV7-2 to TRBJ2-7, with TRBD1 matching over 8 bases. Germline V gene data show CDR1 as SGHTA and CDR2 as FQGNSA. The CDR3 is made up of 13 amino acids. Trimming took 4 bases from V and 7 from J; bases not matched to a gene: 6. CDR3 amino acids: CASSSQGAAEQYF. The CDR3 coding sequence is TGTGCCAGCAGCTCCCAGGGGGCGGCTGAGCAGTACTTC. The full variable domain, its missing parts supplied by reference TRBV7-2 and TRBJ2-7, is GAGVSQSPSNKVTEKGKDVELRCDPISGHTALYWYRQSLGQGLEFLIYFQGNSAPDKSGLPSDRFSAERTGGSVSTLTIQRTQQEDSAVYLCASSSQGAAEQYFGPGTRLTVT.

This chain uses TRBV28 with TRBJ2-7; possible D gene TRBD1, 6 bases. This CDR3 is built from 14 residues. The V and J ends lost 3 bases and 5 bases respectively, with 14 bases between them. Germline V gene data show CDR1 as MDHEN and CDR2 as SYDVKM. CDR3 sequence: CASSFLRGSDEQYF. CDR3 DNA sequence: TGTGCCAGCAGTTTCCTCAGGGGAAGCGACGAGCAGTACTTC.

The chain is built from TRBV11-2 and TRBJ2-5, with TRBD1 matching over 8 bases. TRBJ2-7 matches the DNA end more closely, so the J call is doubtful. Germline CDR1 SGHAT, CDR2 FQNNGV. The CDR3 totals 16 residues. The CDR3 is CASSLNPAGGFDEQYF. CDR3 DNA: TGTGCCAGCAGCTTAAACCCGGCAGGGGGCTTTGACGAGCAGTACTTC.

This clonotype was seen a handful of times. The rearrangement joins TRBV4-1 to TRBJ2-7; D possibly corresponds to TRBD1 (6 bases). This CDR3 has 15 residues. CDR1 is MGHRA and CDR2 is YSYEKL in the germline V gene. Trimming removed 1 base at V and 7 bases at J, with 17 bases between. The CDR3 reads CASSQGRDTFREQYF. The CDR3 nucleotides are TGCGCCAGCAGCCAAGGCCGGGACACTTTCCGGGAGCAGTACTTC.

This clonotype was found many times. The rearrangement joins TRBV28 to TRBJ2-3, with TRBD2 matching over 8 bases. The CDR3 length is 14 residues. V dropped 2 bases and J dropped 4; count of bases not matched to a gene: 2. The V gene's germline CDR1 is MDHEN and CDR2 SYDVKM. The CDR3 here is CASSLAGGSDTQYF. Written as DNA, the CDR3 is TGTGCCAGCAGTTTAGCGGGAGGCTCAGATACGCAGTATTTT.

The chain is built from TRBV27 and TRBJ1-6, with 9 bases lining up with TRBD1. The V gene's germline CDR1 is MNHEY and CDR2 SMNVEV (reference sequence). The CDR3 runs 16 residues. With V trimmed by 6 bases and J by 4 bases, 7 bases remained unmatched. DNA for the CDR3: TGTGCCAGCAGGCGGACAGGGGATCTGTATAATTCACCCCTCCACTTT. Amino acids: CASRRTGDLYNSPLHF.

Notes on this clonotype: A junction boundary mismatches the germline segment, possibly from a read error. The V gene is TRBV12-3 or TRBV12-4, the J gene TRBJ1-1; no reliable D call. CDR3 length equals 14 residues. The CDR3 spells CTSSPGFVNTEAFF. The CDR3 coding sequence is TGTACCAGCAGTCCGGGCTTTGTGAACACTGAAGCTTTCTTT.

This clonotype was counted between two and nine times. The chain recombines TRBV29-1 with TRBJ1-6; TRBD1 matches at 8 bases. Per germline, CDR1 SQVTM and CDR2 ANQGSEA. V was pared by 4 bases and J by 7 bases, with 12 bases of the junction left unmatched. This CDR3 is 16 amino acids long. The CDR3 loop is CSVADRADGANSPLHF. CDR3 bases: TGCAGCGTTGCGGACAGGGCGGATGGAGCAAATTCACCCCTCCACTTT.

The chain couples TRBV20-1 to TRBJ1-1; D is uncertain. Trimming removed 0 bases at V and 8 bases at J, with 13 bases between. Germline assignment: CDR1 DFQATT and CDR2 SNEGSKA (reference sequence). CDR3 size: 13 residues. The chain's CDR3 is CSARDKSVREAFF. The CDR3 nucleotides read TGCAGTGCTAGAGATAAATCCGTTCGGGAAGCTTTCTTT.

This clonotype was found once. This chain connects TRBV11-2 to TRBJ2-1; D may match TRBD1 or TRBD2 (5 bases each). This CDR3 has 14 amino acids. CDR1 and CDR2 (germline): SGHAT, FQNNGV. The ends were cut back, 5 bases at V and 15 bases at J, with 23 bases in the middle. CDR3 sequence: CASSTQHSGTALFF. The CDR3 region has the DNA TGTGCCAGCAGCACCCAACATTCCGGGACCGCTCTGTTCTTC. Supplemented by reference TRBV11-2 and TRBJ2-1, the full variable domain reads EAGVAQSPRYKIIEKRQSVAFWCNPISGHATLYWYQQILGQGPKLLIQFQNNGVVDDSQLPKDRFSAERLKGVDSTLKIQPAKLEDSAVYLCASSTQHSGTALFFGPGTRLTVL.

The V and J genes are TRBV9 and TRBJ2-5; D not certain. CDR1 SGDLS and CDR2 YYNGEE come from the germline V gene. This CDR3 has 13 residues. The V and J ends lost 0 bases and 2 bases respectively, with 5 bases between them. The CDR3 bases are TGTGCCAGCAGCGTAGTCGGGCAAGAGACCCAGTACTTC. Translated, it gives CASSVVGQETQYF.

The CDR3 DNA reads as TGTGCCAGCAGTGCTACTAGCGGGAGGTCGTACAATGAGCAGTACTTC. Translated, it gives CASSATSGRSYNEQYF. The J gene is TRBJ2-5, the V gene TRBV25-1, with 12 bases that match TRBD2. The J segment lost 11 bases and the V segment lost 4 bases, leaving 14 bases of the junction unmatched. Germline values: CDR1 MGHDK, CDR2 SYGVNS. The CDR3 runs to 16 residues.